The clone carrying this T cell receptor beta chain has ten or more counts. Its antigen remains unidentified. Sequencing libraries for TCR beta were prepared with iRepertoire HTBI primers and Arm-PCR of CDR3 regions. One entry per CDR3 protein results from TCRdb running MiXCR on the multiplex PCR reads. The sample lists approximately 310,000 distinct CDR3 sequences, roughly 18% occurring once. Germline V gene data show CDR1 as MGHRA and CDR2 as YSYEKL. CDR3 length equals 15 residues. V was pared by 0 bases and J by 5 bases, with 13 bases between. This entry comes from a study of regulatory T cells in long-lasting Graves disease. Whole-study findings and limits: A limited number of samples was an acknowledged limitation. Whereas new patients shared 950 to 1,000 public clonotypes, persistent patients shared more, at about 2,700. TRBV28, TRBJ1-2 and TRBJ2-5 were favored in persistent disease.

This sample's time point: newly diagnosed GD, antithyroid drugs for less than 3 months. PBMCs were the source of the RNA used for TCR sequencing. One endocrinology department in Xi'an, China, was where patients came from. The chain combines TRBV4-1 with TRBJ2-5; the D gene is possibly TRBD1 (6 bases). This specimen consisted of peripheral blood mononuclear cells (PBMCs), obtained at new diagnosis, from a patient treated with antithyroid drugs. This TCR derives from a female donor with Graves disease. This chain's CDR3 is CASSQEGSRGETQYF. The CDR3 DNA sequence: TGCGCCAGCAGCCAAGAGGGGAGCAGGGGTGAGACCCAGTACTTC.